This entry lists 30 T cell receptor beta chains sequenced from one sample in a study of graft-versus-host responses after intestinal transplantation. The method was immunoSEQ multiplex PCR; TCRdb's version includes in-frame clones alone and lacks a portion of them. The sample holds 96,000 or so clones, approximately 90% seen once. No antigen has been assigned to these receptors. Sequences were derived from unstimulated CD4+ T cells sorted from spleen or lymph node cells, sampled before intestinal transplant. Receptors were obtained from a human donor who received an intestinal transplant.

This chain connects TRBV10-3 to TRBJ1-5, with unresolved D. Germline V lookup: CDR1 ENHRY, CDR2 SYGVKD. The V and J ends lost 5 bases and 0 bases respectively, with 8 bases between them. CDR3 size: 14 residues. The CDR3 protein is CAISTDYSNQPQHF. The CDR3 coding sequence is TGTGCCATCAGTACAGACTATAGCAATCAGCCCCAGCATTTT.

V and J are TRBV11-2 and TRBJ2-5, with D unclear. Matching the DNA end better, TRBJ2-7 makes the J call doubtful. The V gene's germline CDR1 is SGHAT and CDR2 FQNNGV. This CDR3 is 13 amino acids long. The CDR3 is CASSLRGPYEQYF. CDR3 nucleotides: TGTGCCAGCAGCTTACGTGGTCCCTACGAGCAGTACTTC.

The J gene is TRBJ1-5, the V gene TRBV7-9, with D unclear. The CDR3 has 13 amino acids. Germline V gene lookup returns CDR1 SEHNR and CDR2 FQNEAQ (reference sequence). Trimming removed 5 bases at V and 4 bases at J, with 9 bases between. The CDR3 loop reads CASSPTGNQPQHF. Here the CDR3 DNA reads TGTGCCAGCAGCCCGACCGGGAATCAGCCCCAGCATTTT.

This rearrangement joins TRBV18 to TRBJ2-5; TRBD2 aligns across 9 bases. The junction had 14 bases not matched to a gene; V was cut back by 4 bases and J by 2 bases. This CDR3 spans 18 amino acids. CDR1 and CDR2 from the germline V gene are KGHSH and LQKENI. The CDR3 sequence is CASSRLGPIAGEQETQYF. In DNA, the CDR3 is TGTGCCAGCTCACGATTGGGACCTATAGCGGGAGAACAAGAGACCCAGTACTTC.

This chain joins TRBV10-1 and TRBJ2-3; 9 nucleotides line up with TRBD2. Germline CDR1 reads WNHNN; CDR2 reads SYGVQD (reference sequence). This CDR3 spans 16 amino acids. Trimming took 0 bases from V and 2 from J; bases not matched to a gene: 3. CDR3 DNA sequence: TGCGCCAGCAGTGAGTCGCGACTAGCGGCCACAGATACGCAGTATTTT. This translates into CASSESRLAATDTQYF.

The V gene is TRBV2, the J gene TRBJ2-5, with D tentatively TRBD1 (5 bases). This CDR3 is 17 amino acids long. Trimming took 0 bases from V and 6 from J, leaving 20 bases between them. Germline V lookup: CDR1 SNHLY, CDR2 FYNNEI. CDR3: CASSEAFIGAMRQTQYF. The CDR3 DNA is TGTGCCAGCAGTGAAGCTTTCATTGGGGCCATGCGGCAGACCCAGTACTTC.

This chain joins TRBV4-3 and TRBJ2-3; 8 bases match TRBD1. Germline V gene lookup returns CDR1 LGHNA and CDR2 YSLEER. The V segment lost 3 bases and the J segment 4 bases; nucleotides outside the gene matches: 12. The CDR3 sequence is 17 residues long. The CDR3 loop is CASSQGVTGGIADTQYF. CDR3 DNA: TGCGCCAGCAGCCAGGGGGTCACAGGGGGTATCGCAGATACGCAGTATTTT.

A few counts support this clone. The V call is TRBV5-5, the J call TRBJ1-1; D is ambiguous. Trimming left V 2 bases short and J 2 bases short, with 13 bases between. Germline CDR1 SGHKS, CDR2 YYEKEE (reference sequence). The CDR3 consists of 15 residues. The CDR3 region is CASSFVGSTNTEAFF. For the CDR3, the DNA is TGTGCCAGCAGCTTTGTAGGTTCGACTAACACTGAAGCTTTCTTT.

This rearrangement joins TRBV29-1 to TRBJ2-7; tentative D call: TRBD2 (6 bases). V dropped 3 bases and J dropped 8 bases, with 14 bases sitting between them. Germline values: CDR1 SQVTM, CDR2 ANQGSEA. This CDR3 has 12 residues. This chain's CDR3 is CSVDGGESKQYF. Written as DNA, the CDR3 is TGCAGCGTTGACGGCGGGGAGTCGAAGCAGTACTTC.

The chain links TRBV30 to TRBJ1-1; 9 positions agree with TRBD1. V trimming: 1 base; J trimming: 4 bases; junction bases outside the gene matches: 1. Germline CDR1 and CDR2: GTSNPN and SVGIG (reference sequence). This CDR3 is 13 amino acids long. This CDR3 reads CAWSGQGGTEAFF. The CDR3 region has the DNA TGTGCCTGGAGTGGACAGGGGGGCACTGAAGCTTTCTTT.

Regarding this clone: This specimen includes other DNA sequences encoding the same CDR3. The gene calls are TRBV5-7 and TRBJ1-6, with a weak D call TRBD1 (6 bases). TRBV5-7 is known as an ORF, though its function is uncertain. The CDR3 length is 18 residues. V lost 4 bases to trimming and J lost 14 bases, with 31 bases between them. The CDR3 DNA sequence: TGTGCCAGCAGCCACCCCCGAGCCCCGGACAGCCTTACGAGATCCCTCCACTTT. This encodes CASSHPRAPDSLTRSLHF.

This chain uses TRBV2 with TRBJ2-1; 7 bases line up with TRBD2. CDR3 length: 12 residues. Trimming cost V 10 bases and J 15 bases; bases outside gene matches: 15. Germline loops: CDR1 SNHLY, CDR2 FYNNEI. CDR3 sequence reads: CANNKTSPILFF. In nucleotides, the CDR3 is TGTGCCAACAACAAGACTAGCCCGATTTTGTTCTTC.

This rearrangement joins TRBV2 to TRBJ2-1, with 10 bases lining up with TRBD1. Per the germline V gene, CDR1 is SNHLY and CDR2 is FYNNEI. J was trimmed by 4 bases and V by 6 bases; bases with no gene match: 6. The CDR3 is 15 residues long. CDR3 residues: CASRGDRGEYNEQFF. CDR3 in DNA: TGTGCCAGCAGAGGGGACAGGGGTGAATACAATGAGCAGTTCTTC. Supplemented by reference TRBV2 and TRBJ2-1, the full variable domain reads EPEVTQTPSHQVTQMGQEVILRCVPISNHLYFYWYRQILGQKVEFLVSFYNNEISEKSEIFDDQFSVERPDGSNFTLKIRSTKLEDSAMYFCASRGDRGEYNEQFFGPGTRLTVL.

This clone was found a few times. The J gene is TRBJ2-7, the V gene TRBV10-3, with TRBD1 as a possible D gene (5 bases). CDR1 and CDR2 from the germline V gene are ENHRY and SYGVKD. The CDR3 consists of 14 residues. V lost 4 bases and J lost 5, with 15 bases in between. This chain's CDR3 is CAISVGQGSHEQYF. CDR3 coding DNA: TGTGCCATCAGTGTCGGGCAGGGTTCCCACGAGCAGTACTTC.

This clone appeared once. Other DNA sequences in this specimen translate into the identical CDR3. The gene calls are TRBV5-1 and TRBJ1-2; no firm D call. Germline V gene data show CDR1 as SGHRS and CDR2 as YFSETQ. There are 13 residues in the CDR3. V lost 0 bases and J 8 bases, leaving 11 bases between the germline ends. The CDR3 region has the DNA TGCGCCAGCAGCTTGGTTGGAGGGAACGGCTACACCTTC. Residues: CASSLVGGNGYTF.

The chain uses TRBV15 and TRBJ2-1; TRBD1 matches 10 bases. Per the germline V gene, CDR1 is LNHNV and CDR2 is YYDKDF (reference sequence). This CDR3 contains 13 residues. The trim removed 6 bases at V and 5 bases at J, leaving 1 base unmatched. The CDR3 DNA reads TGTGCCACCAGGGACAGGGGGGACAATGAGCAGTTCTTC. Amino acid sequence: CATRDRGDNEQFF. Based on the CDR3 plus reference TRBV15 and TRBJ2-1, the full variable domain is DAMVIQNPRYQVTQFGKPVTLSCSQTLNHNVMYWYQQKSSQAPKLLFHYYDKDFNNEADTPDNFQSRRPNTSFCFLDIRSPGLGDTAMYLCATRDRGDNEQFFGPGTRLTVL.

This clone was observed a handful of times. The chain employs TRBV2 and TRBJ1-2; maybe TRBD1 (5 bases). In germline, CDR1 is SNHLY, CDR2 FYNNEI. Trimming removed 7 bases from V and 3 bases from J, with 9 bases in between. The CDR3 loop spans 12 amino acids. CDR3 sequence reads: CASTGGDYGYTF. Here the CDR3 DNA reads TGTGCCAGCACCGGGGGGGACTATGGCTACACCTTC. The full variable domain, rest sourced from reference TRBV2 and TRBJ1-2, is EPEVTQTPSHQVTQMGQEVILRCVPISNHLYFYWYRQILGQKVEFLVSFYNNEISEKSEIFDDQFSVERPDGSNFTLKIRSTKLEDSAMYFCASTGGDYGYTFGSGTRLTVV.

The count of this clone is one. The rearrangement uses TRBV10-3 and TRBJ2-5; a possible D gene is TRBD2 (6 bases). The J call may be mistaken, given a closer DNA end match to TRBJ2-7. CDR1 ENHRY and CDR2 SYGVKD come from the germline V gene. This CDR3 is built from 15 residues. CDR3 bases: TGTGCCATCAGTGAGGGGGACTTACATAGCTACGAGCAGTACTTC. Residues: CAISEGDLHSYEQYF.

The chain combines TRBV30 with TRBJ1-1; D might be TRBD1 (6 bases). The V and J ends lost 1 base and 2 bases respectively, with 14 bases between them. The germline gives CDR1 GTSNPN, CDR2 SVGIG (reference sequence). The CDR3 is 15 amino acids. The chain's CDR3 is CAWSDDRRRNTEAFF. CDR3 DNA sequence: TGTGCCTGGAGTGATGACAGGAGAAGAAACACTGAAGCTTTCTTT.

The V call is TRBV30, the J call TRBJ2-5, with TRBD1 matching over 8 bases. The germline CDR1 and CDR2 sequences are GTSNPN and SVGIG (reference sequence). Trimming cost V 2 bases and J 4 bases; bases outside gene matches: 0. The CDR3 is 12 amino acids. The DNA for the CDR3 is TGTGCCTGGAGTACAGGGGGAGAGACCCAGTACTTC. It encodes CAWSTGGETQYF. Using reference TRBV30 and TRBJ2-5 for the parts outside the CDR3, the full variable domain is SQTIHQWPATLVQPVGSPLSLECTVEGTSNPNLYWYRQAAGRGLQLLFYSVGIGQISSEVPQNLSASRPQDRQFILSSKKLLLSDSGFYLCAWSTGGETQYFGPGTRLLVL.

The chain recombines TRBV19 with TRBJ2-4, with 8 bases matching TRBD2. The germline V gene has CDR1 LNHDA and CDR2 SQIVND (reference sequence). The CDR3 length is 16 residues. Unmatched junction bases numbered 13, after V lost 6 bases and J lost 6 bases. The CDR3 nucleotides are TGTGCCAGTAGCGGGAGGGTCCCGGGAGTTAGAAACATTCAGTACTTC. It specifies CASSGRVPGVRNIQYF.

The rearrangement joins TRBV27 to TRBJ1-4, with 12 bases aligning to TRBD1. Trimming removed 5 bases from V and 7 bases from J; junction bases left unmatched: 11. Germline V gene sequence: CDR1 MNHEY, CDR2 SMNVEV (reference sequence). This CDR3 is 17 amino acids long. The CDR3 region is CASSGRDRGRRVEKLFF. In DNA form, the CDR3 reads TGTGCCAGCAGTGGCCGGGACAGGGGGCGCAGGGTTGAAAAACTGTTTTTT.

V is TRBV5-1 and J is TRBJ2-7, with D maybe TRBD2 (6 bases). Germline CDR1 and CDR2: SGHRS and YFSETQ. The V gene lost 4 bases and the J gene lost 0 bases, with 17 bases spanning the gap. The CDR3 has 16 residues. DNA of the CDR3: TGCGCCAGCAGCCAGAGTTTGGGGGGTAGCTCCTACGAGCAGTACTTC. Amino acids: CASSQSLGGSSYEQYF.

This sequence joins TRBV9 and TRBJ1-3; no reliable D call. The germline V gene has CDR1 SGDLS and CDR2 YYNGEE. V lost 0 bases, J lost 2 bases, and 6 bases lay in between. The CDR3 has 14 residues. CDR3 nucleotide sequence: TGTGCCAGCAGCGTAGGAGTAACTGGAAACACCATATATTTT. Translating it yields CASSVGVTGNTIYF.

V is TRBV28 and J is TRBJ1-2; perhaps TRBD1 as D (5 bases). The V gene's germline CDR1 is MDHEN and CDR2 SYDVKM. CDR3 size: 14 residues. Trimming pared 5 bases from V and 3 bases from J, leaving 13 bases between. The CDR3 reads CASSPREAYYGYTF. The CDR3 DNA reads TGTGCCAGCAGTCCCAGGGAGGCCTACTATGGCTACACCTTC.

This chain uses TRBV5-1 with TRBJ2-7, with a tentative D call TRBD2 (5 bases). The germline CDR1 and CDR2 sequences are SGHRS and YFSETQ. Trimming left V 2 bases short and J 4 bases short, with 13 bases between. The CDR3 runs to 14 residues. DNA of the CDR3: TGCGCCAGCAGCTTTGTAACGGGAAATTACGAGCAGTACTTC. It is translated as CASSFVTGNYEQYF.

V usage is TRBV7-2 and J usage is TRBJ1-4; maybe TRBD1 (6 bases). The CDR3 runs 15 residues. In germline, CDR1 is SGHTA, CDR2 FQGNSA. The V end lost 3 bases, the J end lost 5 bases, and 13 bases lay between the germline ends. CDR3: CASSLSGARNEKLFF. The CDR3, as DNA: TGTGCCAGCAGCTTGTCAGGGGCCAGGAATGAAAAACTGTTTTTT.

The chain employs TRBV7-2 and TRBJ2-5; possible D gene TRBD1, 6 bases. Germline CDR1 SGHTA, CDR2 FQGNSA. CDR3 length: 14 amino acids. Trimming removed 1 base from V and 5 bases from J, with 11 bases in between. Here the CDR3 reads CASSLDRVSETQYF. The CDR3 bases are TGTGCCAGCAGCTTAGACAGGGTATCCGAGACCCAGTACTTC.

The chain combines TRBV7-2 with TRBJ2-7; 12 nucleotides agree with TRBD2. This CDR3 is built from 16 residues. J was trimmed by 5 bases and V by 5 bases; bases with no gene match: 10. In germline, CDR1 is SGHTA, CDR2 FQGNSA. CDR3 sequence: CASSVDLAGGLNEQYF. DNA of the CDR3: TGTGCCAGCAGCGTTGACCTAGCGGGGGGGCTAAACGAGCAGTACTTC.

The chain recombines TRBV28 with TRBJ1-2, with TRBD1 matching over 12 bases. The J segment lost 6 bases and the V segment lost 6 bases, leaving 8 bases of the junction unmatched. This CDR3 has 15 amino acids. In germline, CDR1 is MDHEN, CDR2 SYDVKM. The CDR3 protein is CASSRPGTGGNGYTF. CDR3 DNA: TGTGCCAGCAGCCGACCTGGGACAGGGGGCAATGGCTACACCTTC.